The rows below give T cell receptor beta chains drawn from one sample of a study of cytomegalovirus exposure and HLA in healthy donors. This table comes from immunoSEQ multiplex PCR, and its TCRdb copy is limited to in-frame clones, with some not included. The data hold around 99,000 clones, with 81% observed a single time. Sequencing used PBMCs. The receptors here all came from a man younger than 45 in good health and CMV-seronegative. Both conserved end residues are part of each CDR3. D genes are given only for firm matches. Clone sizes are given selectively: once, few, many, or a class where the clone is expanded.

TRBD1 TRBJ1-2 TRBV7-2 . CASSYSRDREFYGYTF TGTGCCAGCAGCTACAGCCGGGACAGGGAATTTTATGGCTACACCTTC
TRBD2 TRBJ2-7 TRBV7-2 once CASTRRTSGNHEQYF TGTGCCAGCACCCGACGGACTAGCGGGAACCACGAGCAGTACTTC
. TRBJ2-7 TRBV9 . CASSVQDFSDEQYF TGTGCCAGCAGCGTCCAGGACTTTTCTGACGAGCAGTACTTC
. TRBJ2-1 TRBV6-5 . CASSYSNEVPWVF TGTGCCAGCAGTTACTCGAATGAGGTCCCGTGGGTCTTC
TRBD2 TRBJ2-7 TRBV28 . CASRLAGVYEQYF TGTGCCAGCCGACTAGCGGGAGTCTACGAGCAGTACTTC
. TRBJ2-1 TRBV6-6 . CASTRFGVEQFF TGTGCCAGCACCCGGTTCGGGGTGGAGCAGTTCTTC
. TRBJ2-1 TRBV6-1 few CASSPVGSYNEQFF TGTGCCAGCAGCCCAGTTGGCTCCTACAATGAGCAGTTCTTC
TRBD2 TRBJ2-2 TRBV4-1 . CASSQIAGVGGELFF TGCGCCAGCAGCCAAATAGCGGGGGTGGGCGGGGAGCTGTTTTTT
. TRBJ1-4 TRBV7-9 . CASSLGTRDEKLFF TGTGCCAGCAGCTTAGGGACGAGGGATGAAAAACTGTTTTTT
. TRBJ1-5 TRBV6-5 many CASSTTRGLNQPQHF TGTGCCAGCAGCACAACCAGGGGTCTGAATCAGCCCCAGCATTTT
. TRBJ2-7 TRBV6-6 . CASSYYPGPTGEQYF TGTGCCAGCAGTTACTACCCGGGTCCGACGGGCGAGCAGTACTTC
. TRBJ1-4 TRBV7-8 many CASSSSTGLFNEKLFF TGTGCCAGCAGCTCCAGCACGGGGTTGTTTAATGAAAAACTGTTTTTT
. TRBJ2-7 TRBV19 . CASSLGAAYEQYF TGTGCCAGTAGTCTGGGGGCGGCCTACGAGCAGTACTTC
TRBD2 TRBJ2-2 TRBV4-1 . CASSLNGGGQIGELFF TGCGCCAGCAGCCTCAACGGGGGGGGCCAGATCGGGGAGCTGTTTTTT
TRBD1 TRBJ1-1 TRBV14 . CASSRGTGTEAFF TGTGCCAGCAGCCGGGGGACAGGGACTGAAGCTTTCTTT
. TRBJ2-2 TRBV11-3 . CASSSLTETGELFF TGTGCCAGCAGCTCCCTGACAGAAACCGGGGAGCTGTTTTTT
. TRBJ2-1 TRBV6-5 . CASSPQVAGEQFF TGTGCCAGCAGCCCCCAGGTAGCAGGGGAGCAGTTCTTC
. TRBJ1-6 TRBV7-3 . CASSLMGSALNSPLHF TGTGCCAGCAGCTTAATGGGCAGTGCTTTAAATTCACCCCTCCACTTT
. TRBJ1-4 TRBV30 . CAGGGAANEKLFF TGTGCCGGGGGGGGAGCGGCTAATGAAAAACTGTTTTTT
TRBD2 TRBJ2-2 TRBV4-1 . CASSPSGTANTGELFF TGCGCCAGCAGCCCTAGCGGGACAGCGAACACCGGGGAGCTGTTTTTT
TRBD1 TRBJ2-7 TRBV7-3 . CASSPGTDYEQYF TGTGCCAGCAGCCCCGGGACAGACTACGAGCAGTACTTC
. TRBJ1-2 TRBV27 . CAVRLRVGANYGYTF TGTGCCGTTAGACTTCGAGTTGGAGCTAACTATGGCTACACCTTC
. TRBJ1-4 TRBV11-2 . CASSLHPNEKLFF TGTGCCAGCAGCTTACATCCTAATGAAAAACTGTTTTTT
. TRBJ2-1 TRBV5-1 . CASSLVRNEQFF TGCGCCAGCAGCTTGGTGCGGAATGAGCAGTTCTTC
TRBD2 TRBJ2-1 TRBV11-2 . CASSIMLAGGREQFF TGTGCCAGCAGTATTATGCTAGCGGGAGGGCGTGAGCAGTTCTTC
TRBD1 TRBJ2-1 TRBV7-6 . CASSQWTGGGLKNEQFF TGTGCCAGCAGCCAATGGACAGGGGGAGGGCTGAAGAATGAGCAGTTCTTC
. TRBJ1-1 TRBV29-1 . CSVGAANTEAFF TGCAGCGTTGGTGCGGCAAACACTGAAGCTTTCTTT
TRBD1 TRBJ1-2 TRBV11-2 . CASSLVGQGIYGYTF TGTGCCAGTAGCTTAGTTGGACAGGGGATCTATGGCTACACCTTC
. TRBJ1-2 TRBV5-6 . CASSSSGNYGYTF TGTGCCAGCAGCTCTAGCGGTAACTATGGCTACACCTTC
. TRBJ1-1 TRBV7-8 . CASSLIQGATEAFF TGTGCCAGCAGCCTAATACAGGGTGCCACTGAAGCTTTCTTT
TRBD1 TRBJ2-7 TRBV6-5 . CASRRQGASYEQYF TGTGCCAGCCGTAGACAGGGGGCCTCCTACGAGCAGTACTTC
TRBD2 TRBJ2-1 TRBV4-2 . CASSHEGTSGRGNEQFF TGTGCCAGCAGCCATGAGGGGACTAGCGGGAGGGGTAATGAGCAGTTCTTC
TRBD1 TRBJ2-1 TRBV7-2 . CATSTGGKNEQFF TGTGCCACATCGACAGGGGGTAAGAATGAGCAGTTCTTC
TRBD1 TRBJ1-5 TRBV28 . CASSWTGSNQPQHF TGTGCCAGCAGTTGGACAGGGAGCAATCAGCCCCAGCATTTT
TRBD2 TRBJ2-7 TRBV28 . CASGQTGLARAEQYF TGTGCCAGCGGTCAAACGGGACTAGCTAGGGCCGAGCAGTACTTC
TRBD1 TRBJ1-2 TRBV7-9 . CASSLDRGDGYTF TGTGCCAGCAGCCTGGACAGGGGGGATGGCTACACCTTC
. TRBJ1-2 TRBV7-9 . CASSLVAEFSGYTF TGTGCCAGCAGCTTAGTCGCGGAGTTCTCTGGCTACACCTTC
. TRBJ2-7 TRBV10-3 few CAISSQGYEQYF TGTGCCATCAGTTCACAGGGCTACGAGCAGTACTTC
TRBD2 TRBJ2-7 TRBV7-9 . CASSNGLAGDYEQYF TGTGCCAGCAGCAACGGACTAGCGGGGGACTACGAGCAGTACTTC
. TRBJ1-1 TRBV4-2 . CASSPPLGAGDTEAFF TGTGCCAGCAGCCCCCCTCTGGGGGCTGGAGACACTGAAGCTTTCTTT
TRBD1 TRBJ2-7 TRBV5-1 . CASSFGTGGYEQYF TGCGCCAGCAGCTTTGGAACAGGGGGCTACGAGCAGTACTTC
TRBD2 TRBJ2-7 TRBV5-1 . CASSDGTSGAEQYF TGCGCCAGCAGCGACGGGACTAGCGGGGCCGAGCAGTACTTC
. TRBJ1-4 TRBV11-2 . CASRGQTNEKLFF TGTGCCAGCCGAGGACAGACTAATGAAAAACTGTTTTTT
TRBD2 TRBJ2-1 TRBV6-4 . CASSESGGTSYNEQFF TGTGCCAGCAGCGAAAGCGGGGGGACTTCCTACAATGAGCAGTTCTTC
. TRBJ2-1 TRBV27 . CASSPQNNEQFF TGTGCCAGCAGCCCCCAGAACAATGAGCAGTTCTTC
TRBD2 TRBJ2-1 TRBV15 . CATSRKTSGANEQFF TGTGCCACCAGCAGGAAGACTAGCGGGGCCAATGAGCAGTTCTTC
TRBD2 TRBJ2-7 TRBV4-2 . CASSQGTSEYEQYF TGTGCCAGCAGCCAAGGGACTAGCGAATACGAGCAGTACTTC
TRBD2 TRBJ2-1 TRBV11-2 . CATMSGSSYNEQFF TGTGCCACCATGAGCGGGAGCTCCTACAATGAGCAGTTCTTC
TRBD2 TRBJ2-7 TRBV6-1 . CASSEFVTSGTSSSYEQYF TGTGCCAGCAGTGAATTCGTAACTAGCGGGACCTCTAGCTCCTACGAGCAGTACTTC
TRBD1 TRBJ1-5 TRBV7-9 few CASSFGQGGEPQHF TGTGCCAGCAGCTTCGGACAGGGAGGCGAGCCCCAGCATTTT
. TRBJ1-1 TRBV28 few CASRSGRRGTEAFF TGTGCCAGCAGGTCAGGGCGGAGGGGCACTGAAGCTTTCTTT
. TRBJ2-7 TRBV4-1 . CASSPGTLGYEQYF TGCGCCAGCAGCCCCGGGACTCTCGGCTACGAGCAGTACTTC
. TRBJ1-2 TRBV29-1 . CSGWAPRDYGYTF TGCAGCGGGTGGGCTCCGAGGGACTATGGCTACACCTTC
. TRBJ2-7 TRBV7-9 . CASSFQELYEQYF TGTGCCAGCAGCTTCCAGGAACTCTACGAGCAGTACTTC
TRBD1 TRBJ1-3 TRBV5-4 . CASSSTGGYGNTIYF TGTGCCAGCAGCTCGACAGGGGGTTATGGAAACACCATATATTTT
TRBD1 TRBJ1-1 TRBV6-1 . CASGTDLNTEAFF TGTGCCAGCGGGACAGACTTGAACACTGAAGCTTTCTTT
. TRBJ2-7 TRBV5-1 . CASSLGSTSYEQYF TGCGCCAGCAGCTTGGGCAGTACCTCCTACGAGCAGTACTTC
. TRBJ2-7 TRBV5-1 . CASSLGNDRFYEQYF TGCGCCAGCAGCTTGGGGAATGACAGGTTCTACGAGCAGTACTTC
TRBD2 TRBJ2-3 TRBV30 . CAWSQASGVVDTQYF TGTGCCTGGAGCCAGGCTAGCGGGGTGGTGGATACGCAGTATTTT